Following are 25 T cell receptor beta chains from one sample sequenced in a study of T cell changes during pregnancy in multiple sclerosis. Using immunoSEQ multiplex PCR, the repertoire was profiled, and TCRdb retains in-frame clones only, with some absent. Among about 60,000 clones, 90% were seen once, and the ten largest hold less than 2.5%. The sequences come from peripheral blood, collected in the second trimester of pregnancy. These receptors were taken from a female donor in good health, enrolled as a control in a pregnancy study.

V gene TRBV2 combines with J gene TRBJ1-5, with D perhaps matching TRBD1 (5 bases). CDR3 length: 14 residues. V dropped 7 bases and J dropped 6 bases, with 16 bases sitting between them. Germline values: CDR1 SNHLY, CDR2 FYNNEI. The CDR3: CASTRDSSPQPQHF. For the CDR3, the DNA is TGTGCCAGCACTAGAGACAGCTCGCCTCAGCCCCAGCATTTT. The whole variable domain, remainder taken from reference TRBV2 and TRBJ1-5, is EPEVTQTPSHQVTQMGQEVILRCVPISNHLYFYWYRQILGQKVEFLVSFYNNEISEKSEIFDDQFSVERPDGSNFTLKIRSTKLEDSAMYFCASTRDSSPQPQHFGDGTRLSIL.

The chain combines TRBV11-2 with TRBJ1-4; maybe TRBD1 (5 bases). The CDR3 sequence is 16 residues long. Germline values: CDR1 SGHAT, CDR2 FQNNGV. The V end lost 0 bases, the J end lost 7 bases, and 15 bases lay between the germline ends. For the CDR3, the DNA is TGTGCCAGCAGCTTAGATTTTACAGGCCTGGGTGAAAAACTGTTTTTT. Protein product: CASSLDFTGLGEKLFF.

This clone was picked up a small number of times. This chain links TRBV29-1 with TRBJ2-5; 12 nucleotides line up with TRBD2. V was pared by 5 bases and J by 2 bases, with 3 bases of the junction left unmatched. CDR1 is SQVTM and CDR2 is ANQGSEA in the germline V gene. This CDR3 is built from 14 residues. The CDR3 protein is CSVPSGGDQETQYF. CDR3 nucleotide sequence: TGCAGCGTTCCTAGCGGGGGGGATCAAGAGACCCAGTACTTC.

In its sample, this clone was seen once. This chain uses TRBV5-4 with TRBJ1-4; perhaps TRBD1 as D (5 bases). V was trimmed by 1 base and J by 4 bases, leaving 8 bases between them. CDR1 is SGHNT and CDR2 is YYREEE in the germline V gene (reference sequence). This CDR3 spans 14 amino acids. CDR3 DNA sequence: TGTGCCAGCAGCTTGACAGGCCTTAATGAAAAACTGTTTTTT. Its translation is CASSLTGLNEKLFF.

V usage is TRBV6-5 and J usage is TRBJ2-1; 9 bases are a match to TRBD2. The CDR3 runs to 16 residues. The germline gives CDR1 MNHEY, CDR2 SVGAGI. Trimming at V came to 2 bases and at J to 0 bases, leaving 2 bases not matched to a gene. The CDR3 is CASSYNSGGSYNEQFF. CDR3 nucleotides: TGTGCCAGCAGTTACAATAGCGGGGGCTCCTACAATGAGCAGTTCTTC.

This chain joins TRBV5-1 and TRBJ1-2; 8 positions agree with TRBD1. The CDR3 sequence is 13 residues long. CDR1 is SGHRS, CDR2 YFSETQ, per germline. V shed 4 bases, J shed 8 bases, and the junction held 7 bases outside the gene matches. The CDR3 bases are TGCGCCAGCAGCCCGGGCAGGGGGCTCGGCTACACCTTC. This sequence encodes CASSPGRGLGYTF.

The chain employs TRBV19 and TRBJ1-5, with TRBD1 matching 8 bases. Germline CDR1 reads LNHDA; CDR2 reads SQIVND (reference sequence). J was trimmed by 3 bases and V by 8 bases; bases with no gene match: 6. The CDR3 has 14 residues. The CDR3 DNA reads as TGTGCCAGTCATAGGACAGGGACCAATCAGCCCCAGCATTTT. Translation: CASHRTGTNQPQHF.

The CDR3 DNA follows: TGTGCCAGCAGCTTGGGGAGACAGGGCCGAAGCTCTGGAAACACCATATATTTT. It codes for CASSLGRQGRSSGNTIYF. V usage is TRBV5-6 and J usage is TRBJ1-3, with TRBD1 matching 7 bases. The germline V gene encodes CDR1 SGHDT and CDR2 YYEEEE. V lost 0 bases, J lost 0 bases, and 9 bases stayed unmatched. This CDR3 comprises 18 residues. The whole variable domain, remainder taken from reference TRBV5-6 and TRBJ1-3, is DAGVTQSPTHLIKTRGQQVTLRCSPKSGHDTVSWYQQALGQGPQFIFQYYEEEERQRGNFPDRFSGHQFPNYSSELNVNALLLGDSALYLCASSLGRQGRSSGNTIYFGEGSWLTVV.

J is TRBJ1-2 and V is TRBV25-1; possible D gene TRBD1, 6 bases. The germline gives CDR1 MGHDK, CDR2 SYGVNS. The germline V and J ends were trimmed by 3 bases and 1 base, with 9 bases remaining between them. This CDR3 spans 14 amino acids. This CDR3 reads CASSDWGLNYGYTF. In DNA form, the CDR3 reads TGTGCCAGCAGTGATTGGGGGCTTAACTATGGCTACACCTTC.

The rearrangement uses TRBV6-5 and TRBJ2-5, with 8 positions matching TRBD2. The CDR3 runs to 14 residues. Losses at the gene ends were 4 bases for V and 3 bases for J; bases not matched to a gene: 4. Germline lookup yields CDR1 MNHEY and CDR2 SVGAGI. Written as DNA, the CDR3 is TGTGCCAGCAGTTTTGGGACTAGTAAAGAGACCCAGTACTTC. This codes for CASSFGTSKETQYF.

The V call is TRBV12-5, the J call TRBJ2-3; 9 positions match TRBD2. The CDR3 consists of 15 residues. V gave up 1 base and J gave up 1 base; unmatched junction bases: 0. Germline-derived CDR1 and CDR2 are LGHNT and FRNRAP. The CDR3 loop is CASGLGLAGTDTQYF. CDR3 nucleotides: TGTGCTAGTGGTTTGGGACTAGCGGGCACAGATACGCAGTATTTT.

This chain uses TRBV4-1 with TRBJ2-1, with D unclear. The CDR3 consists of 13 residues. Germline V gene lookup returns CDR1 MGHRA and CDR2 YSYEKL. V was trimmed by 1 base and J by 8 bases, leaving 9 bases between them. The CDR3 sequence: CASSQVGGDEQFF. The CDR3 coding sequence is TGCGCCAGCAGCCAAGTAGGCGGTGATGAGCAGTTCTTC.

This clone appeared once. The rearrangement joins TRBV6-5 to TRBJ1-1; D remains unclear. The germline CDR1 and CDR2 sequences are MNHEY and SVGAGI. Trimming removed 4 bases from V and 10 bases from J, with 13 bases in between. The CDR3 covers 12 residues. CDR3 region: CASSSVPGSAFF. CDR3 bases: TGTGCCAGCAGTTCCGTACCGGGGTCAGCTTTCTTT.

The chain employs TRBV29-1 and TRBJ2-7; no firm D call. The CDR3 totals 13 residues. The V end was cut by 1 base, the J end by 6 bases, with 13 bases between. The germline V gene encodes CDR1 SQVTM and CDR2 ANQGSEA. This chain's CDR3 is CSVEVTEQGEQYF. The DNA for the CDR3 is TGCAGCGTTGAAGTAACAGAGCAAGGCGAGCAGTACTTC.

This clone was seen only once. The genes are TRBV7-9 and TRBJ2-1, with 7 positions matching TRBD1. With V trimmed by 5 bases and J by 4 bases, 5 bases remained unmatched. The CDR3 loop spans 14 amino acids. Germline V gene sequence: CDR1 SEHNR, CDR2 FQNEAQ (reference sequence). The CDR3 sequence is CASSPGQAYNEQFF. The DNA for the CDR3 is TGTGCCAGCAGCCCAGGACAGGCGTACAATGAGCAGTTCTTC.

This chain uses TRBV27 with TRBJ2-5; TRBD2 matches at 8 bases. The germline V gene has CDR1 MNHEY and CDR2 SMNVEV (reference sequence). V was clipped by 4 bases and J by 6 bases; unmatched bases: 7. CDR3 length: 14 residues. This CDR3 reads CASSSLAGLKTQYF. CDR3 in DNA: TGTGCCAGCAGTTCCCTAGCGGGTCTAAAGACCCAGTACTTC.

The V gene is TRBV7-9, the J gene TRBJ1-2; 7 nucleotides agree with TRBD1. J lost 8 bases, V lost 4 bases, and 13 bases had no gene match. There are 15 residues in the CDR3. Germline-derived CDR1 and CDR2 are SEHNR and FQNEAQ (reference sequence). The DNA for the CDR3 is TGTGCCAGCAGCTCAGGGGGACAAACCCCGCGGGGCTACACCTTC. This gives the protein CASSSGGQTPRGYTF.

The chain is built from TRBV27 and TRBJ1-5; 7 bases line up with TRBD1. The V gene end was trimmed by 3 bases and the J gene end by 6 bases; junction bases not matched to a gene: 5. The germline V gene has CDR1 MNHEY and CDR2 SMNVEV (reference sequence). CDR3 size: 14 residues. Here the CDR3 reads CASSLIQGVQPQHF. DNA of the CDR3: TGTGCCAGCAGTTTGATCCAGGGGGTTCAGCCCCAGCATTTT.

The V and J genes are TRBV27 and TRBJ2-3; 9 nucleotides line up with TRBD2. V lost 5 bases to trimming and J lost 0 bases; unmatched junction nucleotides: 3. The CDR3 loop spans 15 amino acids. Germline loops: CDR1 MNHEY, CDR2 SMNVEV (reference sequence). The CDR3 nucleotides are TGTGCCAGCAGTCCTAGCGGGGCCAGCACAGATACGCAGTATTTT. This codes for CASSPSGASTDTQYF.

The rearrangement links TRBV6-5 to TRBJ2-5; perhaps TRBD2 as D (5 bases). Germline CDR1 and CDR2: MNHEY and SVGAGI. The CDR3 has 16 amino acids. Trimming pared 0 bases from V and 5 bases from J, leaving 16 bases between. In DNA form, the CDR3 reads TGTGCCAGCAGTTACTCGTATCCGACTAATAGGGAGACCCAGTACTTC. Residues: CASSYSYPTNRETQYF.

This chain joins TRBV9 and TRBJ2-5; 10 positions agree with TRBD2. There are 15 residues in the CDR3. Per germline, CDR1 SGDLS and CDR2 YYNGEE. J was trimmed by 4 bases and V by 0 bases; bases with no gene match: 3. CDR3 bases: TGTGCCAGCAGCGTAGATAGCGGGGGGAGAGAGACCCAGTACTTC. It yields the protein CASSVDSGGRETQYF.

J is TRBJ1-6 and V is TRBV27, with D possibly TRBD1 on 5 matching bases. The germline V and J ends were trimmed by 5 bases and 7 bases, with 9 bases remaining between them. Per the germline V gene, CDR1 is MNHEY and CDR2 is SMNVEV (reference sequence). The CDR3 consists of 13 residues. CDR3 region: CASSPRQNSPLHF. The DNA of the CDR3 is TGTGCCAGCAGTCCACGACAGAATTCACCCCTCCACTTT.

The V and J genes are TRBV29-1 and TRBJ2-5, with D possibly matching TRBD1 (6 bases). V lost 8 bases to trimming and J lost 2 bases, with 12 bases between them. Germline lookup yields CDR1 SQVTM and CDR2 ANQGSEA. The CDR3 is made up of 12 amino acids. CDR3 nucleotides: TGCAGCTTCCAGGGACAACAAGAGACCCAGTACTTC. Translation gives CSFQGQQETQYF.

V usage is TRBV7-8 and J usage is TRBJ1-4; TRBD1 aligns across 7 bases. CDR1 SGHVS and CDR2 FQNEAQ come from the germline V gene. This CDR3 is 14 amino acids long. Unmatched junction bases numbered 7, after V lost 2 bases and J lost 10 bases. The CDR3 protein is CASSLRQGLGKLFF. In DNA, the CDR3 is TGTGCCAGCAGCTTAAGACAGGGCTTGGGAAAACTGTTTTTT.

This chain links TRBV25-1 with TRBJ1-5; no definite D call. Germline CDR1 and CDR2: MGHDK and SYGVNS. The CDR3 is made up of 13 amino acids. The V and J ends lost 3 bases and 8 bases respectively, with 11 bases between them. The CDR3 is CASSEPNVEPQHF. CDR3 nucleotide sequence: TGTGCCAGCAGTGAGCCGAACGTAGAGCCCCAGCATTTT.